The sequence of this T cell receptor (beta chain) was determined in a study of human T cells and chemical hapten exposure. Study-level information: The study sensitized with 2% DPC on a 2 cm by 2 cm patch of upper inner arm skin. Patch testing was performed with 0.01% DPC on the upper back, with reading at 6 days.

The CDR3 is made up of 15 amino acids. The germline V and J ends were trimmed by 6 bases and 0 bases, with 13 bases remaining between them. Germline V CDR1 and CDR2: MGHRA, YSYEKL. TCRdb used MiXCR to reprocess the RACE reads, holding one entry per CDR3 protein. Counted here are 95,000 to 100,000 distinct CDR3 sequences, 10% to 11% occurring once; the ten biggest clones make up about 3.1%. Time point reported: pre-sensitization, week 0. The treatment denotes: therapeutic diphenylcyclopropenone sensitization with weekly scalp DPC. Source: whole blood, taken in connection with sensitization to the hapten diphenylcyclopropenone (DPC). The chain combines TRBV4-1 with TRBJ2-3; perhaps TRBD2 as D (5 bases). This clonotype was obtained from a woman between 55 and 75 years old with alopecia areata. Some clones in this sample may be carry-over from other donors' samples. In DNA form, the CDR3 reads TGCGCCAGCAGACGGTATGGCGGGAGCACAGATACGCAGTATTTT. Amino acid sequence: CASRRYGGSTDTQYF.